These 18 T cell receptor beta chains came from one sample sequenced in a study of Graves' ophthalmopathy and Graves' hyperthyroidism. Amplification from RNA transcripts yielded the TCR beta CDR3 regions. A first-round RT-PCR used HTBI primers, followed by a second-round multiplex PCR. MiXCR was run by TCRdb on the multiplex PCR reads, yielding one entry per CDR3 protein. Of hundreds of thousands of distinct CDR3 sequences in the sample, around a fifth were seen once. The sequenced sample consisted of peripheral blood. These TCRs come from a woman younger than 30 with stable Graves' hyperthyroidism.

This clonotype was detected ten times or more. The V gene is TRBV11-2, the J gene TRBJ2-5, with TRBD2 matching 7 bases. J gave up 4 bases and V 4 bases, and 9 bases lay outside the gene matches. CDR1 is SGHAT and CDR2 is FQNNGV in the germline V gene. This CDR3 comprises 15 residues. The CDR3 loop reads CASSSRGVAGETQYF. CDR3 nucleotides: TGTGCCAGCAGCTCCCGAGGGGTAGCGGGAGAGACCCAGTACTTC.

The sample holds a few counts of this clonotype. The CDR3 coding sequence is TGTGCCAGCAGTCCCCTAGCGGGGGTTAGGTACGAGCAGTACTTC. Its protein product is CASSPLAGVRYEQYF. V gene TRBV27 combines with J gene TRBJ2-7; 10 positions match TRBD2. The V gene's germline CDR1 is MNHEY and CDR2 SMNVEV (reference sequence). The CDR3 length is 15 residues. After removal of 5 bases from V and 4 bases from J, the junction contained 8 bases not matched to a gene.

This clonotype was picked up many times. The CDR3 region is CASSLTSLGYEQYF. Here the CDR3 DNA reads TGTGCCAGCAGTTTAACCAGTTTGGGCTACGAGCAGTACTTC. The chain links TRBV12-3 or TRBV12-4 to TRBJ2-7; D is undetermined. This CDR3 contains 14 residues. V shed 2 bases and J shed 3 bases, with 11 bases lying between them.

Notes on this clonotype: This CDR3 fails to terminate in the conserved phenylalanine or tryptophan, so it likely reflects a read error. J is TRBJ2-7 and V is TRBV6-2 or TRBV6-3; weak D call: TRBD2 (5 bases). Germline values: CDR1 MNHEY, CDR2 SVGEGT. The CDR3 is 18 amino acids. The V end was cut by 8 bases, the J end by 0 bases, with 26 bases between. The CDR3 spells CASEGRDTVNLFSYEQYY. The CDR3, as DNA: TGTGCCAGCGAGGGTAGAGACACCGTGAACTTGTTCTCCTACGAGCAGTACTAC.

This clonotype was counted ten times or more. The chain couples TRBV28 to TRBJ2-7, with 13 bases that match TRBD2. CDR3 length: 14 residues. Germline CDR1 reads MDHEN; CDR2 reads SYDVKM. After removal of 5 bases from V and 7 bases from J, the junction contained 5 bases not matched to a gene. The CDR3 bases are TGTGCCAGCAGTGGACTAGCGGGAGTAAAAGAGCAGTACTTC. Protein sequence: CASSGLAGVKEQYF.

This clonotype was observed at least ten times. The CDR3 loop reads CATARGDSNQPQHF. The DNA of the CDR3 is TGTGCCACCGCCCGGGGGGATAGCAATCAGCCCCAGCATTTT. The V and J genes are TRBV6-1 and TRBJ1-5; a possible D gene is TRBD1 (5 bases). This CDR3 has 14 residues. Germline V gene sequence: CDR1 MNHNS, CDR2 SASEGT. Trimming left V 10 bases short and J 0 bases short, with 13 bases between.

The CDR3 region has the DNA TGCAGTGCTCTCCGGACTAGCGGCCCAAACATTCAGTACTTC. Residues: CSALRTSGPNIQYF. This chain links TRBV20-1 with TRBJ2-4, with TRBD2 matching 10 bases. Losses at the gene ends were 5 bases for V and 6 bases for J; bases not matched to a gene: 7. Germline V gene lookup returns CDR1 DFQATT and CDR2 SNEGSKA (reference sequence). This CDR3 is built from 14 residues.

V is TRBV7-2 and J is TRBJ1-5; D gene uncertain. The V gene lost 8 bases and the J gene lost 2 bases, with 10 bases spanning the gap. The CDR3 is 13 residues long. CDR1 and CDR2 (germline): SGHTA, FQGNSA. The CDR3 spells CASGGWGNQPQHF. CDR3 nucleotide sequence: TGTGCCAGCGGCGGGTGGGGCAATCAGCCCCAGCATTTT. Together with reference TRBV7-2 and TRBJ1-5, the CDR3 gives the full variable domain: GAGVSQSPSNKVTEKGKDVELRCDPISGHTALYWYRQSLGQGLEFLIYFQGNSAPDKSGLPSDRFSAERTGGSVSTLTIQRTQQEDSAVYLCASGGWGNQPQHFGDGTRLSIL.

At least ten counts were recorded for this clonotype. V and J are TRBV11-2 and TRBJ1-1; D is uncertain. Germline V gives CDR1 SGHAT, CDR2 FQNNGV. This CDR3 spans 13 amino acids. Trimming left V 5 bases short and J 1 base short, with 8 bases between. The CDR3 region has the DNA TGTGCCAGCAGCCCCCAAAGGAACACTGAAGCTTTCTTT. It codes for CASSPQRNTEAFF.

This chain connects TRBV18 to TRBJ1-1, with a possible D match to TRBD1 (5 bases). Trimming removed 0 bases at V and 7 bases at J, with 15 bases between. Looked up from germline, CDR1 is KGHSH and CDR2 is LQKENI. There are 15 residues in the CDR3. CDR3 protein: CASSPPGRGTGEAFF. The CDR3 region has the DNA TGTGCCAGCTCACCACCGGGGCGGGGGACGGGTGAAGCTTTCTTT.

This clonotype occurred many times. This sequence joins TRBV7-2 and TRBJ1-6, with TRBD1 matching over 12 bases. This CDR3 is built from 16 residues. Germline lookup yields CDR1 SGHTA and CDR2 FQGNSA. V shed 5 bases and J 10 bases; nucleotides not matched to a gene: 9. The CDR3 reads CASSLQGTGGLSPLHF. The CDR3 region has the DNA TGTGCCAGCAGCCTACAAGGGACAGGGGGCTTGTCACCCCTCCACTTT. The full variable domain, its missing parts supplied by reference TRBV7-2 and TRBJ1-6, is GAGVSQSPSNKVTEKGKDVELRCDPISGHTALYWYRQSLGQGLEFLIYFQGNSAPDKSGLPSDRFSAERTGGSVSTLTIQRTQQEDSAVYLCASSLQGTGGLSPLHFGNGTRLTVT.

This clonotype was observed at least ten times. This chain connects TRBV4-3 to TRBJ1-2; D might be TRBD1 (5 bases). V was cut by 2 bases and J by 0 bases, with 10 bases left in between. The CDR3 spans 15 residues. CDR1 and CDR2 from the germline V gene are LGHNA and YSLEER. In DNA, the CDR3 is TGCGCCAGCAGCCAAAATCGGGGGGCTAACTATGGCTACACCTTC. As protein: CASSQNRGANYGYTF.

This clonotype was seen ten or more times. The V and J genes are TRBV7-2 and TRBJ2-5; D may correspond to TRBD1 or TRBD2 (5 bases each). The CDR3 spans 15 residues. The germline V and J ends were trimmed by 3 bases and 4 bases, with 15 bases remaining between them. The V gene's germline CDR1 is SGHTA and CDR2 FQGNSA. The CDR3 nucleotides read TGTGCCAGCAGCTTGGGCCCAGTTGGGGGAGAGACCCAGTACTTC. Translating gives CASSLGPVGGETQYF.

This clonotype was picked up a small number of times. A single base separates this from a much larger clone, so it may be a read error. The CDR3 end shows no conserved phenylalanine or tryptophan, and so a read error is likely. J is TRBJ1-2 and V is TRBV20-1, with D possibly matching TRBD1 (5 bases). This CDR3 spans 13 amino acids. The germline CDR1 and CDR2 sequences are DFQATT and SNEGSKA (reference sequence). Trimming removed 0 bases at V and 8 bases at J, with 13 bases between. This CDR3 reads CSAREAGSMGYTY. The CDR3 bases are TGCAGTGCTAGAGAGGCAGGGAGTATGGGCTACACCTAC.

This clonotype has at least ten counts. The V gene is TRBV2, the J gene TRBJ1-1, with TRBD1 as a possible D gene (5 bases). Trimming pared 2 bases from V and 8 bases from J, leaving 12 bases between. This CDR3 spans 13 amino acids. Per the germline V gene, CDR1 is SNHLY and CDR2 is FYNNEI. CDR3 sequence (DNA): TGTGCCAGCAGTGAACCCGGGACGTACGAAGCTTTCTTT. This gives the protein CASSEPGTYEAFF.

In its sample, this clonotype was seen many times. An end of the junction differs from the germline gene, which may be a read error. This chain joins TRBV10-3 and TRBJ2-7; TRBD1 matches 7 bases. The CDR3 has 12 amino acids. In germline, CDR1 is ENHRY, CDR2 SYGVKD. DNA for the CDR3: TGTGCCATCAGTGAGTCAACACAGGGGCCCCACTTC. This sequence encodes CAISESTQGPHF.

This clonotype was picked up many times. The J gene is TRBJ2-2, the V gene TRBV27; TRBD2 aligns across 7 bases. Germline-derived CDR1 and CDR2 are MNHEY and SMNVEV (reference sequence). This CDR3 has 19 amino acids. J gave up 2 bases and V 8 bases, and 20 bases lay outside the gene matches. This chain's CDR3 is CASGGVRRRGLPNTGELFF. The DNA for the CDR3 is TGTGCCAGCGGAGGGGTTCGAAGACGGGGACTACCTAACACCGGGGAGCTGTTTTTT.

V gene TRBV30 combines with J gene TRBJ2-5; D possibly matches TRBD1 or TRBD2 (5 bases each). V shed 1 base and J shed 5 bases, with 17 bases lying between them. Germline lookup yields CDR1 GTSNPN and CDR2 SVGIG (reference sequence). The CDR3 loop spans 15 amino acids. The CDR3 nucleotides read TGTGCCTGGAGTGCCGGGATAGGTGGGGGTGAGACCCAGTACTTC. It codes for CAWSAGIGGGETQYF.